This is a list of T cell receptor beta chains from one sample in a study of memory CD4+ T cells and cytomegalovirus serostatus. Measured with immunoSEQ multiplex PCR; TCRdb has only the in-frame clones, and not every one. The table has tens of thousands of clones, around four fifths seen once; the top ten hold 0.67%. What was sequenced was memory CD4+ T cells from blood. The receptor set was obtained from an adult in good health and CMV-seronegative. Each CDR3 is given with its conserved first and last residue. The D gene is left open where the match is weak. The listing skips clone size in some rows; elsewhere it reads once, few, many or a size class.

>-|TRBV7-9|-|TRBJ2-3
CASSLVRAADTQYF
TGTGCCAGCAGCTTAGTTAGAGCGGCAGATACGCAGTATTTT
>-|TRBV19|TRBD1|TRBJ1-5
CATDPGQGFGSQHF
TGTGCCACAGACCCGGGACAGGGGTTTGGGTCCCAGCATTTT
>-|TRBV10-2|-|TRBJ2-7
CASIETRRGTYEQYF
TGCGCCAGCATCGAAACGCGGCGGGGAACCTACGAGCAGTACTTC
>-|TRBV4-1|TRBD1|TRBJ1-5
CASSQVVQGKNQPQHF
TGCGCCAGCAGCCAGGTCGTACAGGGGAAGAATCAGCCCCAGCATTTT
>-|TRBV23-1|-|TRBJ1-2
CAIHFEGYTF
TGCGCCATCCACTTTGAGGGCTACACCTTC
>few|TRBV7-3|-|TRBJ2-2
CASREQGNTGELFF
TGTGCCAGCAGGGAACAGGGGAACACCGGGGAGCTGTTTTTT
>once|TRBV27|TRBD1|TRBJ2-2
CASSPLTGAGELFF
TGTGCCAGCAGTCCCCTAACAGGGGCCGGGGAGCTGTTTTTT
>-|TRBV7-2|-|TRBJ2-2
CASSFMLWGGELFF
TGTGCCAGCAGCTTTATGTTGTGGGGCGGGGAGCTGTTTTTT
>-|TRBV5-4|-|TRBJ2-3
CASTLVDTDTQYF
TGTGCCAGCACCCTGGTGGACACAGATACGCAGTATTTT
>few|TRBV19|-|TRBJ2-5
CASSMQKGETQYF
TGTGCCAGTAGTATGCAAAAGGGGGAGACCCAGTACTTC
>-|TRBV18|-|TRBJ1-3
CASSPRTAASSGNTIYF
TGTGCCAGCTCACCACGGACGGCGGCCAGCTCTGGAAACACCATATATTTT
>few|TRBV27|-|TRBJ1-1
CASSPRGAGAEAFF
TGTGCCAGCAGTCCCCGGGGGGCGGGAGCTGAAGCTTTCTTT
>-|TRBV6-4|-|TRBJ2-7
CASRRTPNYEQYF
TGTGCCAGCAGGAGGACTCCAAACTACGAGCAGTACTTC
>-|TRBV2|-|TRBJ1-1
CASSEWGFQLDTEAFF
TGTGCCAGCAGTGAATGGGGCTTTCAACTCGACACTGAAGCTTTCTTT
>-|TRBV13|TRBD2|TRBJ2-1
CASSLTSGYANEQFF
TGTGCCAGCAGCCTTACTAGCGGTTACGCCAATGAGCAGTTCTTC
>-|TRBV27|-|TRBJ1-4
CASSLSLRDAIMAGEKLFF
TGTGCCAGCAGTTTAAGCCTTCGGGACGCAATAATGGCAGGTGAAAAACTGTTTTTT
>-|TRBV6-1|TRBD1|TRBJ2-5
CASSVGRQGERETQYF
TGTGCCAGCAGTGTGGGTCGACAGGGGGAGAGGGAGACCCAGTACTTC
>-|TRBV27|-|TRBJ1-1
CASTPKPRLLNTEAFF
TGTGCCAGCACCCCCAAGCCTCGACTCCTGAACACTGAAGCTTTCTTT
>few|TRBV30|-|TRBJ1-2
CADGGYTF
TGTGCCGATGGTGGCTACACCTTC
>-|TRBV18|TRBD1|TRBJ2-7
CASSPPGTGGSYEQYF
TGTGCCAGCTCACCACCCGGGACAGGGGGCTCCTACGAGCAGTACTTC
>once|TRBV5-5|-|TRBJ2-7
CASSLQASYEQYF
TGTGCCAGCAGCTTGCAGGCCTCCTACGAGCAGTACTTC
>few|TRBV27|-|TRBJ1-2
CASGTGRLDGYTF
TGTGCCAGCGGAACCGGACGGCTGGATGGCTACACCTTC
>-|TRBV28|TRBD1|TRBJ1-2
CASSLSSGTGSGYTF
TGTGCCAGCAGTTTATCCTCCGGGACAGGGAGCGGCTACACCTTC
>-|TRBV11-1|-|TRBJ2-6
CASSRQELGANVLTF
TGTGCCAGCTCCCGACAGGAGCTTGGGGCCAACGTCCTGACTTTC
>-|TRBV6-5|-|TRBJ1-3
CASRPPGPSGNTIYF
TGTGCCAGCAGGCCACCGGGGCCCTCTGGAAACACCATATATTTT
>-|TRBV10-3|-|TRBJ1-5
CASVQAANQPQHF
TGTGCCTCAGTACAGGCCGCTAATCAGCCCCAGCATTTT
>few|TRBV7-2|-|TRBJ1-4
CASSLGSGLGANEKLFF
TGTGCCAGCAGCTTAGGGTCTGGATTGGGGGCTAATGAAAAACTGTTTTTT
>few|TRBV28|TRBD2|TRBJ2-1
CASTLGGGGPYNEQFF
TGTGCCAGCACCCTGGGGGGGGGAGGGCCCTACAATGAGCAGTTCTTC
>once|TRBV27|-|TRBJ2-5
CASSLLAGRIETQYF
TGTGCCAGCAGTTTATTGGCGGGAAGAATAGAGACCCAGTACTTC
>-|TRBV6-5|-|TRBJ2-7
CASRWGDTGSYEQYF
TGTGCCAGCAGATGGGGGGACACAGGGTCCTACGAGCAGTACTTC
>-|TRBV30|TRBD2|TRBJ2-7
CAWSVGLAGAYEQYF
TGTGCCTGGAGTGTTGGTCTAGCGGGAGCATACGAGCAGTACTTC
>-|TRBV2|-|TRBJ2-3
CASSRGWSFTDTQYF
TGTGCCAGCAGTCGGGGTTGGTCCTTCACAGATACGCAGTATTTT
>-|TRBV18|-|TRBJ1-2
CASSPEGTGNYGYTF
TGTGCCAGCTCACCTGAGGGGACCGGAAACTATGGCTACACCTTC
>-|TRBV4-1|-|TRBJ1-5
CASSQDLSGNQPQHF
TGCGCCAGCAGCCAAGATCTAAGCGGCAATCAGCCCCAGCATTTT
>-|TRBV30|-|TRBJ1-5
CAWRIAGASNQPQHF
TGTGCCTGGAGAATCGCAGGGGCTAGCAATCAGCCCCAGCATTTT
>-|TRBV4-2|TRBD1|TRBJ1-1
CASSQDRTGGKTEAFF
TGTGCCAGCAGCCAGGATAGGACAGGGGGAAAGACTGAAGCTTTCTTT
>-|TRBV10-3|-|TRBJ2-7
CAISESSPGRTFF
TGTGCCATCAGTGAGTCAAGTCCCGGACGGACGTTCTTC
>-|TRBV23-1|TRBD1|TRBJ1-4
CASSPEERDRELHKEKLFF
TGCGCCAGCAGTCCAGAGGAACGGGACAGGGAACTCCATAAGGAAAAACTGTTTTTT
>once|TRBV2|-|TRBJ1-2
CASSDGGGYTF
TGTGCCAGCAGCGACGGGGGTGGCTACACCTTC
>once|TRBV4-2|TRBD2|TRBJ2-1
CASSQAGDNNEQFF
TGTGCCAGCAGCCAGGCGGGGGATAACAATGAGCAGTTCTTC
>-|TRBV15|TRBD1|TRBJ2-7
CATSRGPGQNSYEQYF
TGTGCCACCAGCAGGGGTCCGGGACAGAACTCCTACGAGCAGTACTTC
>-|TRBV28|TRBD1|TRBJ1-2
CASSGTAKAYGYTF
TGTGCCAGCAGTGGGACAGCCAAGGCCTATGGCTACACCTTC
>-|TRBV7-9|-|TRBJ1-2
CASTLPSTGASYGYTF
TGTGCCAGCACCCTACCATCGACGGGGGCTTCCTATGGCTACACCTTC
>-|TRBV19|TRBD2|TRBJ2-3
CASRLAGETQYF
TGTGCCAGCAGACTAGCGGGAGAGACGCAGTATTTT
>few|TRBV30|TRBD1|TRBJ2-4
CAWSGGQGGLYIQYF
TGTGCCTGGAGTGGGGGACAGGGGGGCCTGTACATTCAGTACTTC
>-|TRBV7-3|TRBD2|TRBJ2-3
CASSKTSGSADTQYF
TGTGCCAGCAGCAAGACTAGCGGGAGTGCAGATACGCAGTATTTT
>-|TRBV10-3|-|TRBJ1-2
CAISVQGSKGNGYTF
TGTGCCATCAGTGTTCAGGGGAGCAAGGGGAATGGCTACACCTTC
>-|TRBV7-3|-|TRBJ2-5
CASSLTAEETQYF
TGTGCCAGCAGTCTGACAGCAGAAGAGACCCAGTACTTC
>-|TRBV5-6|TRBD2|TRBJ2-5
CASSLGLQAGVETQYF
TGTGCCAGCAGCTTGGGCCTACAGGCGGGAGTGGAGACCCAGTACTTC
>few|TRBV6-1|TRBD1|TRBJ1-2
CASRTGDVSGGYTF
TGTGCCAGCAGAACAGGGGATGTGAGCGGAGGCTACACCTTC
>-|TRBV5-1|-|TRBJ2-7
CASSSDFFEQYF
TGCGCCAGCAGCTCGGACTTTTTCGAGCAGTACTTC
>-|TRBV30|-|TRBJ1-2
CAWSVWGGSKDGYTF
TGTGCCTGGAGTGTATGGGGGGGGAGTAAGGATGGCTACACCTTC
>few|TRBV4-1|TRBD2|TRBJ2-1
CASSQPGLLSYNEQFF
TGCGCCAGCAGCCAGCCGGGACTACTTTCCTACAATGAGCAGTTCTTC
>-|TRBV13|TRBD1|TRBJ1-1
CASSLIGTASEAFF
TGTGCCAGCAGCTTAATTGGGACAGCCTCCGAAGCTTTCTTT
>-|TRBV29-1|-|TRBJ1-5
CSVAGQEGQPQHF
TGCAGCGTTGCGGGGCAGGAAGGGCAGCCCCAGCATTTT
>-|TRBV5-1|-|TRBJ2-5
CASSLGSQETQYF
TGCGCCAGCAGCTTGGGGTCCCAAGAGACCCAGTACTTC
>few|TRBV11-2|-|TRBJ2-3
CASSPRGSENTQYF
TGTGCCAGCAGCCCGCGCGGATCGGAAAATACGCAGTATTTT
>-|TRBV27|-|TRBJ2-7
CASSSPGLGDEQYF
TGTGCCAGCAGTTCTCCAGGGTTGGGTGACGAGCAGTACTTC
>few|TRBV4-2|TRBD1|TRBJ2-2
CASRSPGQANTGELFF
TGTGCCAGCAGGTCCCCGGGACAGGCAAACACCGGGGAGCTGTTTTTT